Listed below are T cell receptor beta chains from one sample, sequenced in a study of T cells in Graves' hyperthyroidism and ophthalmopathy. TCRdb re-derived calls from the multiplex PCR reads in MiXCR, one entry per CDR3 protein. The sample consists of 300,000 to 400,000 distinct CDR3 sequences, around a sixth of them appearing once. The sample consisted of blood. The receptors originated from a woman in her forties or fifties with Graves' hyperthyroidism. Both conserved end residues are trimmed from each CDR3. Each record gives: V gene, CDR3 protein.

TRBV18	ASSPQTSGTSTDTQY
TRBV6-1	ASVAGRDGYT
TRBV14	ASSQQDRGRTEAF
TRBV14	ASSQALAGYNEQF
TRBV29-1	SVETGRDTQY
TRBV4-1	ASSQATDNEKLF
TRBV19	ASSGSLGQPRYNEQF
TRBV9	ASSAASGGRYNEQF
TRBV29-1	SVESLTNTEAF
TRBV7-3	ASSQRDNEQF
TRBV10-3	AINPGQRYGYT
TRBV2	ASRRDRVSGNTIY
TRBV5-1	ASSLRGPGANVLT
TRBV29-1	SATSADQETQY
TRBV9	ASSVSGTSYNEQF
TRBV9	ASSADSTNTEAF
TRBV7-8	ASSLTAGQGDNEQF
TRBV6-1	ASSGQGEGELF